Below, one T cell receptor (beta chain) is given with its context. The sample originates from a study of blood T cell repertoires in COVID-19. Study information: COVID-19 samples collected from the United States, Italy and Spain covered acute and convalescent phases. In each case, the material was cDNA or gDNA derived from T cells, B-cell-depleted T cells, or PBMCs.

Deletions cut 4 bases from V and 2 bases from J, with 20 bases between. The CDR3 has 18 residues. Germline V lookup: CDR1 LNHDA, CDR2 SQIVND (reference sequence). In the original workflow: Nucleated cell number was recorded as an estimate derived from reference gene primer amplification. Clones were sequenced by immunoSEQ multiplex PCR, and TCRdb holds only the in-frame ones, with some missing. V and J calls and clone size follow that table, whereas D and trimming were derived from the DNA. This sample has around 280,000 clones, with around 86% found just once. V usage is TRBV19 and J usage is TRBJ1-4; D perhaps matches TRBD1 (6 bases). The TCR originated in a man aged 65 to 79 with acute or convalescent COVID-19. The sample taken for sequencing was peripheral blood. The CDR3 nucleotides are TGTGCCAGTAGTAACCCACGAGGGTACAGGGATACTAATGAAAAACTGTTTTTT. Amino acids: CASSNPRGYRDTNEKLFF.